The sequence of this TCR beta chain was determined in a study of beta chain features in type 1 diabetes. Study summary: Across every sample, 85 million to 120 million sorted cells were examined in total.

Stem cell-like memory, regulatory, central memory and naive CD4+ cells were sorted via CD45RO/CCR7/CD25/CD127/CD95/CD27. Study-level results: In type 1 diabetes patients, VDJ junctions had fewer insertions; deletions at these junctions were more frequent. Patients with Type 1 diabetes showed moderately but significantly shorter TCRB CDR3s in all four CD4+ subsets.

The CDR3 has 15 residues. With V trimmed by 2 bases and J by 2 bases, 4 bases remained unmatched. Looked up from germline, CDR1 is SGHNT and CDR2 is YYREEE (reference sequence). This clone has only a few counts. Its antigen remains unidentified. Expressed TCRB transcripts were sequenced, since all the RNA that had been isolated was reverse transcribed. TCRdb keeps only in-frame clones here, not all; method: immunoSEQ multiplex PCR. The sample holds about 150,000 clones, more than 9.5% seen once. The chain joins TRBV5-4 to TRBJ2-3; TRBD2 matches 8 bases. This TCR derives from a man aged 18-30 years in good health. Sequenced sample: central memory CD4+ T cells from blood. CDR3 DNA sequence: TGTGCCAGCAGCTTCAAGCGGGGGATCACAGATACGCAGTATTTT. It specifies CASSFKRGITDTQYF.